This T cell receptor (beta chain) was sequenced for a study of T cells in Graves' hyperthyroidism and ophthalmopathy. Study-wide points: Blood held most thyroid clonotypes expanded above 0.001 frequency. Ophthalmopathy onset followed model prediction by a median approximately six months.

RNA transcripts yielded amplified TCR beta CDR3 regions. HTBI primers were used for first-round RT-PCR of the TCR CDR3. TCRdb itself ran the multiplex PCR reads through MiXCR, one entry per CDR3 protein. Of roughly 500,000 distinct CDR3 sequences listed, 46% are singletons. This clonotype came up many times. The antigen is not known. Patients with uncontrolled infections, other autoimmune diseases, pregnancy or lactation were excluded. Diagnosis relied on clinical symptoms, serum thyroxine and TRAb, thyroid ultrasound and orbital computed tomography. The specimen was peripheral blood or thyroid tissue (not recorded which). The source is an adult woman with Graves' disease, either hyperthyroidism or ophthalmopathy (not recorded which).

CDR3 coding DNA: TGCAGTGCTAGAGAGGGAGCAAACTATGGCTACACCTTC. Translated, it gives CSAREGANYGYTF. This chain uses TRBV20-1 with TRBJ1-2; D uncertain. Germline CDR1 DFQATT, CDR2 SNEGSKA (reference sequence). The CDR3 has 13 residues. Trimming pared 0 bases from V and 2 bases from J, leaving 7 bases between.